Following are 18 T cell receptor beta chains from one sample sequenced in a study of identical twins (dated by TCRdb to the mid-2010s). Preparation of the library involved 5' RACE. Sequencing used an Illumina HiSeq 2000. In TCRdb, the public reads were trimmed at Q25 with fastp and aligned with MiXCR, with productive beta chains retained. Rows matching on CDR3 protein sequence are summarized as one entry with the most common DNA and genes. Across this sample there are hundreds of thousands of distinct CDR3 sequences, with 21% seen only once. The ten top clones hold more than 4% of the sample. The data were also submitted as part of a second study, on T cells expressing NK-cell markers.

Specimen: PBMCs. Receptor source: a woman between 18 and 29 years old in good health.

This clonotype was counted a few times. The chain has TRBV27 and TRBJ1-2; D unclear. CDR1 and CDR2 from the germline V gene are MNHEY and SMNVEV (reference sequence). V was shortened by 6 bases and J by 4 bases, with 15 bases between the two germline ends. The CDR3 is 14 residues long. The CDR3 bases are TGTGCCAGCAGCCGAGTCATGAGGGCCTATGGCTACACCTTC. Amino acids: CASSRVMRAYGYTF.

This clonotype came up a few times. V usage is TRBV12-3 or TRBV12-4 and J usage is TRBJ2-2, with D maybe TRBD1 (6 bases). Trimming removed 6 bases from V and 7 bases from J, with 18 bases in between. The CDR3 is 15 residues long. In DNA, the CDR3 is TGTGCCAGCAGCCCTGACAGGATGTTCGGCGGGGAGCTGTTTTTT. Amino acids: CASSPDRMFGGELFF.

Only a few counts were recorded for this clonotype. The rearrangement uses TRBV10-3 and TRBJ2-1; TRBD2 matches 12 bases. CDR3 length: 18 amino acids. Germline V gene lookup returns CDR1 ENHRY and CDR2 SYGVKD. The junction had 6 bases not matched to a gene; V was cut back by 3 bases and J by 0 bases. The CDR3 bases are TGTGCCATCAGTGAACTAGCGGGAGGATCATACTCCTACAATGAGCAGTTCTTC. This sequence encodes CAISELAGGSYSYNEQFF.

The rearrangement joins TRBV7-8 to TRBJ2-1, with D possibly called TRBD1 or TRBD2 (5 bases each). Germline V gene sequence: CDR1 SGHVS, CDR2 FQNEAQ. The CDR3 contains 13 residues. V dropped 4 bases and J dropped 6 bases, with 10 bases sitting between them. The CDR3 sequence: CASSSGRPNEQFF. In DNA form, the CDR3 reads TGTGCCAGCAGCTCGGGACGGCCCAATGAGCAGTTCTTC.

This clonotype was seen more than once but under ten times. CDR3 protein: CASTGSGPYEQYF. DNA for the CDR3: TGTGCCAGCACCGGGTCGGGGCCCTACGAGCAGTACTTC. This chain uses TRBV18 with TRBJ2-7; perhaps D is TRBD1 or TRBD2 (5 bases each). CDR3 length equals 13 residues. Germline lookup yields CDR1 KGHSH and CDR2 LQKENI. V lost 8 bases, J lost 2 bases, and 13 bases lay in between. Full variable domain (rest looked up from reference TRBV18 and TRBJ2-7): NAGVMQNPRHLVRRRGQEARLRCSPMKGHSHVYWYRQLPEEGLKFMVYLQKENIIDESGMPKERFSAEFPKEGPSILRIQQVVRGDSAAYFCASTGSGPYEQYFGPGTRLTVT.

A few counts support this clonotype. The rearrangement uses TRBV12-3 or TRBV12-4 and TRBJ2-5; TRBD1 matches at 7 bases. This CDR3 has 15 residues. With 7 bases clipped from V and 4 bases from J, the junction kept 12 bases outside the gene matches. The DNA for the CDR3 is TGTGCCAGCACTCTAGAGGCAGGGGGTGGAGAGACCCAGTACTTC. Translation gives CASTLEAGGGETQYF.

This clonotype was counted between two and nine times. The chain has TRBV4-3 and TRBJ2-1; D is unresolved. Germline V gene lookup returns CDR1 LGHNA and CDR2 YSLEER. V was pared by 1 base and J by 9 bases, with 10 bases between. This CDR3 is built from 13 residues. In DNA form, the CDR3 reads TGCGCCAGCAGCCAAGGAAGTAACATTGAGCAGTTCTTC. Its protein product is CASSQGSNIEQFF.

The chain combines TRBV5-1 with TRBJ2-7; no definite D call. Germline V lookup: CDR1 SGHRS, CDR2 YFSETQ. The CDR3 has 13 amino acids. Trimming stripped 0 bases from V and 6 bases from J, with 10 bases between. The DNA of the CDR3 is TGCGCCAGCAGCTTGGTGGTGGGGTCCGAGCAGTACTTC. Translating gives CASSLVVGSEQYF.

This clonotype has more than one count but fewer than ten. The CDR3 spells CSARGLPSGSKGYEQYF. CDR3 nucleotides: TGCAGTGCTAGAGGCCTTCCTAGCGGGAGTAAAGGCTACGAGCAGTACTTC. The J gene is TRBJ2-7, the V gene TRBV20-1, with TRBD2 matching over 10 bases. J was trimmed by 3 bases and V by 1 base; bases with no gene match: 12. Germline loops: CDR1 DFQATT, CDR2 SNEGSKA (reference sequence). The CDR3 sequence is 17 residues long.

There are many counts of this clonotype. The chain carries TRBV12-3 or TRBV12-4 and TRBJ2-1, with D unclear. This CDR3 is built from 15 residues. Trimming removed 5 bases from V and 6 bases from J, with 17 bases in between. CDR3 region: CASSPPLQAFNEQFF. CDR3 in DNA: TGTGCCAGCAGTCCGCCCCTCCAGGCCTTCAATGAGCAGTTCTTC.

This clonotype was recorded a few times. V gene TRBV7-2 combines with J gene TRBJ2-7; the match to TRBD2 covers 8 bases. The CDR3 covers 15 residues. Germline V lookup: CDR1 SGHTA, CDR2 FQGNSA. V trimming: 5 bases; J trimming: 3 bases; junction bases outside the gene matches: 9. CDR3 sequence reads: CASSKAPSGGYEQYF. The CDR3 DNA reads TGTGCCAGCAGCAAAGCCCCCAGCGGGGGCTACGAGCAGTACTTC.

V and J are TRBV10-3 and TRBJ1-1, with 8 bases lining up with TRBD1. Germline-derived CDR1 and CDR2 are ENHRY and SYGVKD. The V segment lost 10 bases and the J segment 4 bases; nucleotides outside the gene matches: 11. The CDR3 is 14 residues long. This CDR3 is CATSNGQGLTEAFF. CDR3 nucleotide sequence: TGTGCCACCTCGAATGGACAGGGCCTCACTGAAGCTTTCTTT.

Many counts were recorded for this clonotype. This chain joins TRBV6-1 and TRBJ2-1; D not resolved. This CDR3 contains 14 residues. The V end was cut by 5 bases, the J end by 6 bases, with 14 bases between. Per the germline V gene, CDR1 is MNHNS and CDR2 is SASEGT. CDR3: CASSTLYWPNEQFF. The CDR3 region has the DNA TGTGCCAGCAGTACGCTCTATTGGCCCAATGAGCAGTTCTTC.

This clonotype was detected once. The chain employs TRBV7-8 and TRBJ2-5; D possibly matches TRBD1 or TRBD2 (6 bases each). Looked up from germline, CDR1 is SGHVS and CDR2 is FQNEAQ. The CDR3 length is 15 residues. V was trimmed by 4 bases and J by 8 bases, leaving 20 bases between them. CDR3 protein: CASSSLETTGGTQYF. The CDR3 DNA is TGTGCCAGCAGCTCTTTAGAGACAACCGGGGGCACCCAGTACTTC.

This clonotype was seen only a few times. CDR3 in amino acids: CASSLDPRNIQYF. CDR3 nucleotides: TGTGCCAGCAGCTTAGATCCGAGGAACATTCAGTACTTC. The chain carries TRBV7-9 and TRBJ2-4; D unclear. Looked up from germline, CDR1 is SEHNR and CDR2 is FQNEAQ (reference sequence). Trimming cost V 1 base and J 7 bases, with 8 bases left between them. The CDR3 extends over 13 amino acids.

The chain recombines TRBV7-2 with TRBJ2-1; no clear D gene. Germline lookup yields CDR1 SGHTA and CDR2 FQGNSA. The CDR3 extends over 13 amino acids. Trimming pared 1 base from V and 7 bases from J, leaving 8 bases between. The CDR3 DNA follows: TGTGCCAGCAGCTTAGTAAGGCCTAATGAGCAGTTCTTC. Its translation: CASSLVRPNEQFF.

This clonotype has more than one count but fewer than ten. The V gene is TRBV4-1, the J gene TRBJ2-5, with TRBD2 identical over 8 bases. CDR3 length: 19 amino acids. Germline assignment: CDR1 MGHRA and CDR2 YSYEKL. Trimming at V came to 0 bases and at J to 4 bases, leaving 16 bases not matched to a gene. The CDR3 DNA follows: TGCGCCAGCAGCCAAGAGAACGGGGGCGAAAGCGGGAGTAGAGAGACCCAGTACTTC. Translated, it gives CASSQENGGESGSRETQYF.

This clonotype was detected a few times. J is TRBJ2-2 and V is TRBV7-2; no clear D. Per the germline V gene, CDR1 is SGHTA and CDR2 is FQGNSA. This CDR3 is built from 13 residues. The V end lost 2 bases, the J end lost 6 bases, and 7 bases lay between the germline ends. This CDR3 is CASSLRRSGELFF. For the CDR3, the DNA is TGTGCCAGCAGCTTACGTCGGTCCGGGGAGCTGTTTTTT. Full variable domain (remainder filled in from reference TRBV7-2 and TRBJ2-2): GAGVSQSPSNKVTEKGKDVELRCDPISGHTALYWYRQSLGQGLEFLIYFQGNSAPDKSGLPSDRFSAERTGGSVSTLTIQRTQQEDSAVYLCASSLRRSGELFFGEGSRLTVL.